The clone carrying this T cell receptor (beta chain) was observed at least ten times. The antigen is not known. Constant-region reverse primers amplified full-length variable regions, followed by semi-nested Nested Universal Primer A PCR. TCRdb fed the 5' RACE reads into MiXCR, producing one record per CDR3 protein. Counted here are tens of thousands of distinct CDR3 sequences, around a quarter occurring once; the ten biggest clones make up 4.3%. Study-level points and caveats: The larger cohort examined one V-J beta rearrangement, not whole repertoires. In terms of TCR gene usage, tumor memory CD4+ T cells clustered together with blood and lymph node memory CD4+ cells, as well as with lymph node naive CD4+ cells. Tumor Treg TCRs overlapped most with tumor naive CD4+ cells.

The TCR originated in a female donor with breast cancer. Sequenced input: memory CD4+ T cells sorted from blood. Subset in this sample: memory CD4+ T cells, CD4+CD45RO+CD25-.

In DNA form, the CDR3 reads TGTGCCAGCCAACCGCATGGGCAGCCGAACACCGGGGAGCTGTTTTTT. Translated: CASQPHGQPNTGELFF. This chain joins TRBV6-5 and TRBJ2-2; D is unclear. Trimming took 8 bases from V and 0 from J, leaving 16 bases between them. Germline V CDR1 and CDR2: MNHEY, SVGAGI. The CDR3 has 16 residues.